Listed below are T cell receptor beta chains from one sample, sequenced in a study of human T cells and chemical hapten exposure. MiXCR, run by TCRdb on the RACE reads, gives a single entry per CDR3 protein. The sample lists approximately 97,000 distinct CDR3 sequences, less than 35% occurring once. Specimen: whole blood, collected in connection with sensitization to the hapten diphenylcyclopropenone (DPC). The receptors shown here come from a man aged 35 to 55 with alopecia areata. Some clones in this sample may be carry-over from other donors' samples. CDR3s include the opening cysteine and the closing phenylalanine or tryptophan. D genes are given only for firm matches. Where a row states a size, it is once, few, many or the class of an expanded clone; other rows omit it.

abundance	v_gene	d_gene	j_gene	CDR3aa	CDR3nt
few	TRBV12-3/TRBV12-4	TRBD2	TRBJ2-7	CASSFGGLDDEQYF	TGTGCCAGCAGTTTTGGAGGACTAGACGACGAGCAGTACTTC
NA	TRBV11-3	NA	TRBJ2-1	CASSLDIYSLQFF	TGTGCCAGCAGCTTAGATATTTACTCGCTCCAGTTCTTC
NA	TRBV6-5	NA	TRBJ1-1	CASSNPQGSTEAFF	TGTGCCAGCAGTAACCCTCAGGGCTCCACTGAAGCTTTCTTT
few	TRBV5-6	NA	TRBJ1-1	CASSEDSQDTEAFF	TGTGCCAGCAGCGAGGACAGCCAGGACACTGAAGCTTTCTTT
NA	TRBV7-9	TRBD2	TRBJ2-1	CASSLAIAGGVEQFF	TGTGCCAGCAGCTTAGCGATAGCGGGAGGAGTTGAGCAGTTCTTC
NA	TRBV12-3/TRBV12-4	TRBD2	TRBJ2-7	CASGTSAYEQYF	TGTGCCAGCGGGACTAGCGCGTACGAGCAGTACTTC
NA	TRBV20-1	TRBD1	TRBJ2-7	CSARDRRDRAYEQYF	TGCAGTGCTAGAGATCGTAGGGACAGGGCCTACGAGCAGTACTTC
few	TRBV3-1	TRBD2	TRBJ2-1	CASSQWTSGRGYNEQFF	TGTGCCAGCAGCCAATGGACTAGCGGGAGAGGTTACAATGAGCAGTTCTTC
NA	TRBV3-1	NA	TRBJ2-7	CASSPTEGYEQYF	TGTGCCAGCAGCCCCACGGAAGGATACGAGCAGTACTTC
few	TRBV7-9	NA	TRBJ2-1	CASSFLRGTYNEQFF	TGTGCCAGCAGCTTTCTTAGGGGGACCTACAATGAGCAGTTCTTC
few	TRBV5-1	TRBD1	TRBJ2-6	CASKFGRDRGFPNSGANVLTF	TGCGCCAGCAAATTCGGTCGGGACAGGGGGTTTCCCAACTCTGGGGCCAACGTCCTGACTTTC
few	TRBV29-1	NA	TRBJ1-6	CSVEDGPDSPLHF	TGCAGCGTTGAAGATGGGCCCGATTCACCCCTCCACTTT
few	TRBV12-3/TRBV12-4	TRBD2	TRBJ2-7	CASREREVNEQYF	TGTGCCAGCAGAGAGCGGGAGGTAAACGAGCAGTACTTC
few	TRBV3-1	NA	TRBJ1-1	CASSQGGPRNTEAFF	TGTGCCAGCAGCCAAGGGGGACCGAGGAACACTGAAGCTTTCTTT
few	TRBV5-6	NA	TRBJ2-5	CASSLLSDHQETQYF	TGTGCCAGCAGCTTGTTATCGGACCATCAAGAGACCCAGTACTTC
NA	TRBV7-2	TRBD2	TRBJ2-1	CASSFGLATGGEQFF	TGTGCCAGCAGCTTCGGACTAGCGACCGGGGGTGAGCAGTTCTTC
NA	TRBV25-1	NA	TRBJ1-2	CASTDTYGYTF	TGTGCCAGCACCGACACGTATGGCTACACCTTC
NA	TRBV27	NA	TRBJ1-1	CATGGGANTEAFF	TGTGCCACCGGGGGGGGGGCTAACACTGAAGCTTTCTTT
NA	TRBV20-1	TRBD2	TRBJ2-7	CSARDGGRDEQYF	TGCAGTGCTAGAGATGGGGGGAGGGACGAGCAGTACTTC
NA	TRBV11-2	NA	TRBJ1-6	CASSSLEKGGTNSPLHF	TGTGCCAGCAGTTCCCTCGAAAAGGGGGGAACGAATTCACCCCTCCACTTT
NA	TRBV28	TRBD1	TRBJ1-3	CASSSTGGAAPGNTIYF	TGTGCCAGCAGTTCCACAGGGGGCGCGGCGCCTGGAAACACCATATATTTT
few	TRBV12-3/TRBV12-4	NA	TRBJ1-3	CASSPQGRSGNTIYF	TGTGCCAGCAGTCCTCAGGGACGCTCTGGAAACACCATATATTTT
few	TRBV2	NA	TRBJ1-5	CASSDRRYQPQHF	TGTGCCAGCAGTGACCGCAGATATCAGCCCCAGCATTTT
few	TRBV3-1	NA	TRBJ1-1	CASSQDGVGNTEAFF	TGTGCCAGCAGCCAAGATGGGGTTGGAAACACTGAAGCTTTCTTT
NA	TRBV29-1	NA	TRBJ2-3	CSVEVKIHTDTQYF	TGCAGCGTTGAGGTCAAAATCCACACAGATACGCAGTATTTT
medium-sized	TRBV10-3	TRBD1	TRBJ2-1	CAISEPDRGLGNEQFF	TGTGCCATCAGTGAGCCGGACAGGGGGCTAGGGAATGAGCAGTTCTTC
once	TRBV30	NA	TRBJ1-2	CATHRAFYGYTF	TGTGCCACCCACAGGGCGTTCTATGGCTACACCTTC
few	TRBV10-3	NA	TRBJ1-1	CAISEEPGTEAFF	TGTGCCATCAGTGAAGAACCGGGCACTGAAGCTTTCTTT
many	TRBV6-5	TRBD1	TRBJ2-2	CASSYDRGNGELFF	TGTGCCAGCAGTTACGACAGGGGAAACGGGGAGCTGTTTTTT
NA	TRBV6-5	NA	TRBJ1-2	CASSQDTPYGYTF	TGTGCCAGCAGTCAGGACACACCCTATGGCTACACCTTC
NA	TRBV20-1	NA	TRBJ1-5	CSARGQGHQPQHF	TGCAGTGCTAGAGGTCAGGGCCATCAGCCCCAGCATTTT
few	TRBV18	TRBD2	TRBJ2-3	CASSLSPPSGRAADTQYF	TGTGCCAGCTCCCTTTCTCCACCTAGCGGGAGGGCCGCAGATACGCAGTATTTT
few	TRBV12-3/TRBV12-4	NA	TRBJ2-1	CASSPHLQGDEQFF	TGTGCCAGCAGCCCCCACCTTCAGGGAGACGAGCAGTTCTTC
NA	TRBV6-2/TRBV6-3	NA	TRBJ2-3	CASIDQGLRDTQYF	TGTGCCAGCATTGACCAAGGCCTCCGAGATACGCAGTATTTT
NA	TRBV7-2	TRBD2	TRBJ2-7	CASSLGLAVTYEQYF	TGTGCCAGCAGCTTAGGTCTAGCGGTTACCTACGAGCAGTACTTC
NA	TRBV20-1	NA	TRBJ2-3	CSAPRGAAGGPADTQYF	TGCAGTGCTCCACGGGGTGCGGCAGGAGGTCCGGCAGATACGCAGTATTTT
few	TRBV28	NA	TRBJ1-1	CASSTINRDTEAFF	TGTGCCAGCAGTACAATCAACCGTGACACTGAAGCTTTCTTT
few	TRBV7-8	NA	TRBJ2-3	CASSSQGSQTDTQYF	TGTGCCAGCAGCTCCCAGGGAAGTCAAACAGATACGCAGTATTTT
NA	TRBV5-1	TRBD2	TRBJ2-3	CASSGGTSGTDTQYF	TGCGCCAGCAGCGGAGGGACTAGCGGCACAGATACGCAGTATTTT
NA	TRBV20-1	NA	TRBJ2-3	CSAPDLGESTDTQYF	TGCAGTGCCCCCGACTTGGGAGAGAGCACAGATACGCAGTATTTT
NA	TRBV25-1	NA	TRBJ1-6	CASSDAGSVSPLHF	TGTGCCAGCAGTGATGCGGGATCTGTTTCACCCCTCCACTTT
NA	TRBV12-3/TRBV12-4	TRBD2	TRBJ2-5	CASSSSLAGRETQYF	TGTGCCAGCAGTTCATCGCTAGCGGGAAGGGAGACCCAGTACTTC
NA	TRBV6-2/TRBV6-3	TRBD2	TRBJ2-5	CASRRLAGEETQYF	TGTGCCAGCAGAAGGCTAGCGGGAGAAGAGACCCAGTACTTC